A single sample is the source of the 12 T cell receptor beta chains below, sequenced in a study of Ad26.COV2.S vaccination and SARS-CoV-2 variants. Sequencing was performed with immunoSEQ multiplex PCR; in TCRdb, only in-frame clones are kept and a portion is missing. Of around 300,000 clones in the sample, approximately 86% are singletons; the top ten hold approximately 12%. Treatment specified: some 19 received Ad26.COV2.S at low or high dose, single or two shots; several received placebo; per-sample allocation not given. Day 63 after the first injection of vaccine or placebo was the sampling time. The source was peripheral blood, collected in a trial of Ad26.COV2.S vaccine versus placebo. The receptors come from a person between 18 and 65 years old who received the Ad26.COV2.S COVID-19 vaccine or a placebo.

This chain connects TRBV19 to TRBJ1-5, with unresolved D. Deletions cut 6 bases from V and 4 bases from J, with 10 bases between. The CDR3 runs to 13 residues. Germline CDR1 LNHDA, CDR2 SQIVND (reference sequence). CDR3 protein: CASSRQANQPQHF. CDR3 DNA: TGTGCCAGTAGCCGACAAGCGAATCAGCCCCAGCATTTT.

In this sample, this clone turned up once. The chain combines TRBV4-3 with TRBJ2-3; D remains unclear. In germline, CDR1 is LGHNA, CDR2 YSLEER. This CDR3 has 13 amino acids. V was pared by 4 bases and J by 9 bases, with 14 bases between. CDR3 protein: CASSRSRMGTQYF. The CDR3 DNA follows: TGCGCCAGCAGCCGTAGCCGCATGGGGACGCAGTATTTT.

The chain carries TRBV11-2 and TRBJ2-5, with TRBD2 matching 12 bases. This CDR3 contains 15 residues. Germline values: CDR1 SGHAT, CDR2 FQNNGV. V lost 5 bases, J lost 5 bases, and 6 bases stayed unmatched. The CDR3: CASSHWTSGKETQYF. The CDR3 coding sequence is TGTGCCAGCAGCCATTGGACTAGCGGGAAGGAGACCCAGTACTTC.

This chain connects TRBV5-6 to TRBJ2-7; a possible D gene is TRBD1 (6 bases). The germline V gene encodes CDR1 SGHDT and CDR2 YYEEEE. This CDR3 is 16 amino acids long. Trimming removed 4 bases at V and 1 base at J, with 18 bases between. The CDR3 protein is CASSRKIDRTSYEQYF. CDR3 DNA sequence: TGTGCCAGCAGCAGAAAAATAGACAGGACGTCCTACGAGCAGTACTTC.

V usage is TRBV2 and J usage is TRBJ1-1; D is possibly TRBD1 (5 bases). The CDR3 totals 15 residues. The germline gives CDR1 SNHLY, CDR2 FYNNEI. The V end lost 6 bases, the J end lost 3 bases, and 17 bases lay between the germline ends. CDR3 DNA sequence: TGTGCCAGCAGACGGGAAAGGGGTGGGGACACTGAAGCTTTCTTT. Residues: CASRRERGGDTEAFF.

This clone rates as hyperexpanded. The chain combines TRBV5-6 with TRBJ1-2, with a weak D call TRBD1 (5 bases). V shed 4 bases and J shed 4 bases, with 17 bases lying between them. The CDR3 runs to 15 residues. CDR1 and CDR2 (germline): SGHDT, YYEEEE. The DNA for the CDR3 is TGTGCCAGCAGCAGCGGGGCTTATGGGGGCTATGGCTACACCTTC. Amino acids: CASSSGAYGGYGYTF.

This clone appeared a few times. The chain joins TRBV30 to TRBJ2-2; D remains unclear. CDR1 is GTSNPN and CDR2 is SVGIG in the germline V gene (reference sequence). CDR3 size: 11 residues. Trimming pared 7 bases from V and 8 bases from J, leaving 11 bases between. This CDR3 reads CASPVRGELFF. CDR3 DNA: TGTGCCTCCCCCGTGAGAGGGGAGCTGTTTTTT.

The chain uses TRBV29-1 and TRBJ2-1, with TRBD2 identical over 9 bases. Germline loops: CDR1 SQVTM, CDR2 ANQGSEA. V dropped 6 bases and J dropped 4; count of bases not matched to a gene: 7. CDR3 length: 14 amino acids. The CDR3 sequence is CSVVSGSGYNEQFF. The CDR3, as DNA: TGCAGCGTGGTTAGCGGGAGCGGGTACAATGAGCAGTTCTTC.

This chain uses TRBV29-1 with TRBJ1-2, with 7 positions matching TRBD1. The CDR3 sequence is 12 residues long. The germline V gene encodes CDR1 SQVTM and CDR2 ANQGSEA. V shed 5 bases and J 9 bases; nucleotides not matched to a gene: 9. DNA for the CDR3: TGCAGCGTTACCGGACAGGTTGGAAGCTACACCTTC. Its protein product is CSVTGQVGSYTF.

The V gene is TRBV7-9, the J gene TRBJ2-2; perhaps TRBD2 as D (5 bases). The CDR3 has 15 residues. Germline lookup yields CDR1 SEHNR and CDR2 FQNEAQ (reference sequence). V gave up 6 bases and J gave up 3 bases, with 14 bases separating them. CDR3: CASRPYQDYTGELFF. In DNA, the CDR3 is TGTGCCAGCAGACCTTATCAGGACTACACCGGGGAGCTGTTTTTT.

The chain uses TRBV6-6 and TRBJ1-3, with D tentatively TRBD1 (6 bases). Trimming took 5 bases from V and 3 from J, leaving 17 bases between them. Germline CDR1 is MNHNY and CDR2 is SVGAGI (reference sequence). The CDR3 spans 16 residues. The CDR3 DNA follows: TGTGCCAGCAGTCATCGAGCACAGGGTTATGGAAACACCATATATTTT. It translates to CASSHRAQGYGNTIYF.

This chain joins TRBV7-2 and TRBJ1-6; D may be TRBD1 (5 bases). The V end lost 1 base, the J end lost 4 bases, and 8 bases lay between the germline ends. Per germline, CDR1 SGHTA and CDR2 FQGNSA. The CDR3 totals 15 residues. CDR3 protein: CASSLETGYNSPLHF. The DNA of the CDR3 is TGTGCCAGCAGCTTAGAAACAGGATATAATTCACCCCTCCACTTT. Full variable domain (rest looked up from reference TRBV7-2 and TRBJ1-6): GAGVSQSPSNKVTEKGKDVELRCDPISGHTALYWYRQSLGQGLEFLIYFQGNSAPDKSGLPSDRFSAERTGGSVSTLTIQRTQQEDSAVYLCASSLETGYNSPLHFGNGTRLTVT.